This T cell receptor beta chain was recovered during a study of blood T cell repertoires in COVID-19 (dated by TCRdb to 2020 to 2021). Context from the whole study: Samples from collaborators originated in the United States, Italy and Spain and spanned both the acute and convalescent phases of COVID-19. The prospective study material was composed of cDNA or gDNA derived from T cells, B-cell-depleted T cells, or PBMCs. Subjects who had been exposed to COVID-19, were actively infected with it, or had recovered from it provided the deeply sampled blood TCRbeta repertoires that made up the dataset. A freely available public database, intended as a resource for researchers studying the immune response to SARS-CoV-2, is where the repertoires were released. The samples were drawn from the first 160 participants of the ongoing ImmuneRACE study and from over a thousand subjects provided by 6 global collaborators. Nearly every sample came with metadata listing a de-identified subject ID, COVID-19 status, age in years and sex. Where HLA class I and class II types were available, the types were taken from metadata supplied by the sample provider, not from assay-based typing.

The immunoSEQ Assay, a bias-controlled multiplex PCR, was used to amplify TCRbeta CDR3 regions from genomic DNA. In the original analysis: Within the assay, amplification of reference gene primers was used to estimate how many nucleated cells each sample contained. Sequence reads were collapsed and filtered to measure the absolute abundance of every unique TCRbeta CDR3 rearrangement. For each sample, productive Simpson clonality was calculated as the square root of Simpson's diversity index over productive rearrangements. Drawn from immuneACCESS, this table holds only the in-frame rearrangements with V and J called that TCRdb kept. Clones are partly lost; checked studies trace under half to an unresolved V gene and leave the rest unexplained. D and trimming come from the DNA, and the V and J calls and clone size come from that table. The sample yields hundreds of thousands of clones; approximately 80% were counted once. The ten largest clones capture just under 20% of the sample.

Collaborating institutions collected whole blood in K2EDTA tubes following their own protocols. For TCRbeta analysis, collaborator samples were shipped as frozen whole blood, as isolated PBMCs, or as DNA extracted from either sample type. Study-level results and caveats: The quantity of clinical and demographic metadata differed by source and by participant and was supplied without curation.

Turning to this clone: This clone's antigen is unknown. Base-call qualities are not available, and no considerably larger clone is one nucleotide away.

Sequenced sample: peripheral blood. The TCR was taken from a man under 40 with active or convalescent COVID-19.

The CDR3: CASRLEILRSGVNNEQFF. The DNA sequence is given as TGTGCAAGTCGCTTAGAGATTTTACGCAGCGGGGTAAACAATGAGCAGTTCTTC. This receptor chain uses TRBV12-2 and TRBJ2-1; TRBD2, the table's D call, lacks a check against the DNA. TRBV12-2 is a pseudogene. Including the terminal cysteine and phenylalanine, the CDR3 comprises 18 residues. Only CDR3 DNA remains: 54 bases, in frame from the first base.